This T cell receptor beta chain derives from a study of low-dose radiotherapy and immunotherapy resistance in tumors. This clonotype was observed many times. Germline-derived CDR1 and CDR2 are LNHDA and SQIVND (reference sequence). The CDR3 is 15 amino acids. The J segment lost 7 bases and the V segment lost 5 bases, leaving 13 bases of the junction unmatched. Time point described: after trial treatment. Specified treatment: LDRT plus nivolumab, ipilimumab, low-dose cyclophosphamide and aspirin (RACIN trial). Alpha and beta chains were covered, as first-strand cDNA relied on TRAV- and TRBV-specific primers. It was with a constant-region primer and a V-primer adapter that TCRs were amplified over about 19 PCR cycles. In TCRdb, the reads were re-called with MiXCR into one record per CDR3 protein. The sample lists 100,000 or so distinct CDR3 sequences, about a fifth occurring once.

The sequencing here drew on PBMCs, taken after low-dose radiotherapy plus immunotherapy. This clonotype was obtained from a male donor with prostate cancer. The chain uses TRBV19 and TRBJ1-2, with 7 bases identical to TRBD1. CDR3 residues: CASSVTGARDFGYTF. CDR3 DNA: TGTGCCAGTAGTGTAACAGGGGCTAGGGATTTTGGCTACACCTTC.